These 27 T cell receptor beta chains originate from one sample sequenced in a study of T cell repertoires in ileal Crohn's disease (dated by TCRdb to 2018 to 2020). Before cell sorting, lamina propria lymphocytes from surgical specimens were separated using a Ficoll-hypaque gradient. The library was built by means of the immunoSEQ multiplex PCR assay. TCRdb mirrors the immuneACCESS table, restricted to in-frame sequences. Some clones are absent from its copies; in checked studies, under half trace to an unresolved V gene, and the reason for the others is unknown. The sample yields fewer than 3,500 clones; roughly 91% were counted once. The ten largest clones capture roughly 2.1% of the sample. Sequenced sample: CD4+ T cells sorted from the ileum. These TCRs come from an adult with Crohn's disease.

V gene TRBV14 combines with J gene TRBJ2-7; 8 nucleotides match TRBD2. Losses at the gene ends were 1 base for V and 6 bases for J; bases not matched to a gene: 5. The CDR3 covers 14 residues. Per germline, CDR1 SGHDN and CDR2 FVKESK. CDR3 sequence: CASSQGGRLGEQYF. The CDR3 nucleotides are TGTGCCAGCAGCCAAGGCGGGAGGTTGGGCGAGCAGTACTTC.

The genes are TRBV29-1 and TRBJ2-7; D possibly corresponds to TRBD1 (6 bases). This CDR3 region has 14 residues. V lost 2 bases, J lost 3 bases, and 14 bases lay in between. Germline values: CDR1 SQVTM, CDR2 ANQGSEA. CDR3 in amino acids: CSVELPGQYYEQYF. The DNA of the CDR3 is TGCAGCGTTGAACTGCCCGGACAGTACTACGAGCAGTACTTC.

The chain employs TRBV28 and TRBJ2-3, with D tentatively TRBD1 (7 bases). The V and J ends lost 6 bases and 2 bases respectively, with 12 bases between them. The CDR3 spans 14 residues. The germline V gene has CDR1 MDHEN and CDR2 SYDVKM. Written as DNA, the CDR3 is TGTGCCAGCAGGGGCGGGACAGTCACAGATACGCAGTATTTT. It translates to CASRGGTVTDTQYF.

V and J are TRBV7-9 and TRBJ2-1; 7 positions agree with TRBD1. This CDR3 has 16 amino acids. V was pared by 3 bases and J by 0 bases, with 5 bases of the junction left unmatched. Germline V gene sequence: CDR1 SEHNR, CDR2 FQNEAQ (reference sequence). The CDR3 is CASSLGDRASYNEQFF. CDR3 nucleotides: TGTGCCAGCAGCTTGGGAGACAGGGCCTCCTACAATGAGCAGTTCTTC.

V is TRBV5-1 and J is TRBJ2-3; D might be TRBD2 (6 bases). The V end was cut by 0 bases, the J end by 1 base, with 12 bases between. Germline assignment: CDR1 SGHRS and CDR2 YFSETQ. The CDR3 has 16 amino acids. In DNA, the CDR3 is TGCGCCAGCAGCTTGGCCGGTAGCGGACGCACAGATACGCAGTATTTT. Translating gives CASSLAGSGRTDTQYF.

The chain is built from TRBV18 and TRBJ2-7; D is perhaps TRBD1 (7 bases). The length of the CDR3 is 18 residues. Germline V lookup: CDR1 KGHSH, CDR2 LQKENI. V lost 4 bases and J lost 2, with 24 bases in between. For the CDR3, the DNA is TGTGCCAGCTCACAAGAAAACAGGGGACGGGGGAGAGCCTACGAGCAGTACTTC. This sequence encodes CASSQENRGRGRAYEQYF.

This clone was observed a single time. The chain is built from TRBV7-9 and TRBJ2-2, with 8 bases matching TRBD2. The CDR3 contains 15 residues. CDR1 and CDR2 from the germline V gene are SEHNR and FQNEAQ (reference sequence). Trimming removed 3 bases from V and 4 bases from J; junction bases left unmatched: 4. As DNA, the CDR3 is TGTGCCAGCAGCTTCCGGACTAGCTTCACCGGGGAGCTGTTTTTT. This gives the protein CASSFRTSFTGELFF.

The chain carries TRBV19 and TRBJ1-5; D is unresolved. This CDR3 region has 13 residues. V was trimmed by 2 bases and J by 6 bases, leaving 8 bases between them. Germline-derived CDR1 and CDR2 are LNHDA and SQIVND (reference sequence). The CDR3 sequence: CASSIRVSQPQHF. For the CDR3, the DNA is TGTGCCAGTAGTATACGTGTTTCTCAGCCCCAGCATTTT. Combining the CDR3 with reference TRBV19 and TRBJ1-5 gives the whole variable domain DGGITQSPKYLFRKEGQNVTLSCEQNLNHDAMYWYRQDPGQGLRLIYYSQIVNDFQKGDIAEGYSVSREKKESFPLTVTSAQKNPTAFYLCASSIRVSQPQHFGDGTRLSIL.

The chain carries TRBV28 and TRBJ2-2; no reliable D call. The CDR3 extends over 13 amino acids. Trimming pared 8 bases from V and 6 bases from J, leaving 13 bases between. CDR1 is MDHEN and CDR2 is SYDVKM in the germline V gene. The CDR3 is CASGPPPPGELFF. DNA of the CDR3: TGTGCCAGCGGCCCCCCACCCCCCGGGGAGCTGTTTTTT.

The chain recombines TRBV15 with TRBJ2-7; 9 nucleotides match TRBD1. The germline V gene has CDR1 LNHNV and CDR2 YYDKDF (reference sequence). This CDR3 contains 15 residues. The J segment lost 6 bases and the V segment lost 3 bases, leaving 9 bases of the junction unmatched. The CDR3 DNA sequence: TGTGCCACCAGCAGGGGTGGGACAGGGCAAGGCGAGCAGTACGTC. This codes for CATSRGGTGQGEQYV.

The chain is built from TRBV6-5 and TRBJ2-7, with D possibly being TRBD1 (6 bases). The germline gives CDR1 MNHEY, CDR2 SVGAGI. The CDR3 extends over 13 amino acids. The V gene lost 6 bases and the J gene lost 3 bases, with 12 bases spanning the gap. Here the CDR3 reads CASRTDRNYEQYF. The CDR3 DNA is TGTGCCAGCAGAACGGACAGAAACTACGAGCAGTACTTC.

The gene calls are TRBV7-2 and TRBJ2-1, with 12 bases that match TRBD2. The germline CDR1 and CDR2 sequences are SGHTA and FQGNSA. CDR3 length: 15 amino acids. V lost 1 base to trimming and J lost 9 bases; unmatched junction nucleotides: 4. The CDR3 DNA reads TGTGCCAGCAGCTTAGTACTAGCGGGGGGTGGTGAGCAGTTCTTC. This gives the protein CASSLVLAGGGEQFF.

The V and J genes are TRBV5-1 and TRBJ2-5; TRBD1 matches at 9 bases. Germline V gene sequence: CDR1 SGHRS, CDR2 YFSETQ. After removal of 4 bases from V and 4 bases from J, the junction contained 8 bases not matched to a gene. The CDR3 sequence is 15 residues long. The CDR3 sequence: CASSPRQGVSETQYF. The CDR3, as DNA: TGCGCCAGCAGCCCCAGACAGGGGGTATCAGAGACCCAGTACTTC.

This rearrangement joins TRBV5-1 to TRBJ2-1; 8 bases line up with TRBD1. CDR1 is SGHRS, CDR2 YFSETQ, per germline. The V and J ends lost 1 base and 7 bases, in that order; junction bases with no gene match: 7. This CDR3 has 15 amino acids. CDR3 nucleotide sequence: TGCGCCAGCAGCTTGCGCCAGGGGGCGTCAAATGAGCAGTTCTTC. Translation gives CASSLRQGASNEQFF.

This clone has a single count. The chain carries TRBV14 and TRBJ2-3; D unresolved. The germline V gene has CDR1 SGHDN and CDR2 FVKESK. The CDR3 spans 15 residues. Trimming removed 4 bases from V and 0 bases from J, with 11 bases in between. The CDR3 reads CASSLQQISTDTQYF. In DNA form, the CDR3 reads TGTGCCAGCAGCCTTCAACAAATTAGCACAGATACGCAGTATTTT.

The chain links TRBV6-6 to TRBJ1-5; 9 bases are a match to TRBD1. Germline CDR1 is MNHNY and CDR2 is SVGAGI (reference sequence). This CDR3 spans 15 amino acids. Unmatched junction bases numbered 6, after V lost 5 bases and J lost 4 bases. The CDR3 protein is CASSRQGVGNQPQHF. Here the CDR3 DNA reads TGTGCCAGCAGTAGACAGGGGGTGGGTAATCAGCCCCAGCATTTT.

The rearrangement joins TRBV28 to TRBJ1-3, with TRBD1 matching over 8 bases. V was clipped by 5 bases and J by 1 base; unmatched bases: 4. CDR3 length equals 15 residues. The germline V gene has CDR1 MDHEN and CDR2 SYDVKM. The CDR3 sequence is CASSRQGASGNTIYF. The CDR3 DNA reads as TGTGCCAGCAGTCGTCAGGGGGCTTCTGGAAACACCATATATTTT.

This chain links TRBV2 with TRBJ1-1; the D gene is possibly TRBD1 (6 bases). V was pared by 10 bases and J by 0 bases, with 12 bases between. Germline values: CDR1 SNHLY, CDR2 FYNNEI. The CDR3 has 13 amino acids. CDR3 sequence reads: CATTQGMNTEAFF. The DNA for the CDR3 is TGTGCCACCACACAGGGTATGAACACTGAAGCTTTCTTT.

A note on this clone: The junction departs from the called germline gene at one end, perhaps through a read error. Additional DNA sequences in this sample encode the identical CDR3. The chain couples TRBV30 to TRBJ1-2, with TRBD1 as a possible D gene (5 bases). The germline CDR1 and CDR2 sequences are GTSNPN and SVGIG (reference sequence). The CDR3 has 12 amino acids. CDR3 in amino acids: CAWGEGGNGYTF. In DNA form, the CDR3 reads TGCGCCTGGGGGGAGGGAGGTAATGGCTACACCTTC.

This chain connects TRBV7-2 to TRBJ1-6; weak D call: TRBD1 (6 bases). This CDR3 is built from 12 residues. CDR1 and CDR2 from the germline V gene are SGHTA and FQGNSA. Trimming cost V 6 bases and J 9 bases, with 9 bases left between them. CDR3 in amino acids: CASSTRGSPLHF. As DNA, the CDR3 is TGTGCCAGCAGTACCAGGGGTTCACCCCTCCACTTT.

The rearrangement links TRBV5-6 to TRBJ1-2, with 8 bases lining up with TRBD1. The CDR3 length is 16 residues. Germline V gene lookup returns CDR1 SGHDT and CDR2 YYEEEE. Trimming cost V 0 bases and J 6 bases; bases outside gene matches: 10. The CDR3 DNA is TGTGCCAGCAGCTTGGTCCGTGACAGGGGAGGTAATGGCTACACCTTC. Translating gives CASSLVRDRGGNGYTF.

The chain employs TRBV15 and TRBJ1-2, with D maybe TRBD1 (6 bases). The CDR3 spans 14 residues. Germline V gives CDR1 LNHNV, CDR2 YYDKDF (reference sequence). Trimming took 4 bases from V and 0 from J, leaving 9 bases between them. The CDR3 region is CATSTGQSNYGYTF. DNA of the CDR3: TGTGCCACCAGCACGGGACAATCTAACTATGGCTACACCTTC.

This sequence joins TRBV11-2 and TRBJ2-5, with 12 bases matching TRBD2. The CDR3 spans 16 residues. The germline gives CDR1 SGHAT, CDR2 FQNNGV. The ends lost 4 bases at V and 1 base at J; junction bases unmatched: 4. The CDR3 reads CASSSRLAGAQETQYF. The CDR3, as DNA: TGTGCCAGCAGCTCCCGACTAGCGGGGGCCCAAGAGACCCAGTACTTC.

The CDR3 loop reads CAWSVTSYYEQYF. The CDR3 coding sequence is TGTGCCTGGAGTGTCACTAGTTACTACGAGCAGTACTTC. The chain recombines TRBV30 with TRBJ2-7; D is possibly TRBD2 (5 bases). The CDR3 has 13 residues. Trimming took off 0 bases at V and 3 bases at J, with 9 bases between the two ends. From germline, CDR1 is GTSNPN and CDR2 SVGIG (reference sequence).

This rearrangement joins TRBV9 to TRBJ2-1; D gene unclear. CDR1 is SGDLS, CDR2 YYNGEE, per germline. Trimming cost V 4 bases and J 3 bases, with 14 bases left between them. This CDR3 contains 15 residues. The CDR3 DNA is TGTGCCAGCAGCCCTACCCCTACCCGCTACAATGAGCAGTTCTTC. It translates to CASSPTPTRYNEQFF.

The gene calls are TRBV14 and TRBJ2-3; 9 bases agree with TRBD2. Germline V gene data show CDR1 as SGHDN and CDR2 as FVKESK. The CDR3 length is 16 residues. Trimming took 1 base from V and 4 from J; bases not matched to a gene: 6. The CDR3 coding sequence is TGTGCCAGCAGCCAAGGGCTAGCGGGACCTTCAGATACGCAGTATTTT. Translated, it gives CASSQGLAGPSDTQYF.

This chain connects TRBV5-1 to TRBJ2-5; weak D call: TRBD2 (5 bases). This CDR3 has 15 amino acids. Germline V gives CDR1 SGHRS, CDR2 YFSETQ. V was cut by 4 bases and J by 2 bases, with 15 bases left in between. CDR3 DNA: TGCGCCAGCAGCCCCAGATGGACTCGTCAAGAGACCCAGTACTTC. This translates into CASSPRWTRQETQYF.